The present T cell receptor (beta chain) was sequenced within a study of relationships among human T cell subsets. Regulatory T cells were selected from positively selected CD4+ cells using anti-CD25 beads. Study results and limitations: Th1, Th2 and regulatory subsets overlapped substantially in CDR3 sequences.

With respect to this clonotype: The target antigen is unknown.

The T cell receptor alpha and beta CDR3 regions were amplified from mRNA by semiquantitative ARM-PCR. ARM-PCR used tagged nested gene-specific primers, then communal superprimers for exponential amplification. TCRdb reanalysed the multiplex PCR reads using MiXCR and keeps one entry per CDR3 protein. Of roughly 15,000 distinct CDR3 sequences in the sample, 50% to 75% are singletons; the top ten hold approximately 2.3%. The CDR3 loop spans 14 amino acids. Germline values: CDR1 SEHNR, CDR2 FQNEAQ (reference sequence). V lost 2 bases and J 3 bases, leaving 9 bases between the germline ends. Sequencing was done on a sample of Tregs sorted from blood. The receptor comes from a middle-aged man in good health. The chain is built from TRBV7-9 and TRBJ2-3, with D possibly TRBD2 on 5 matching bases. CDR3 amino acids: CASSLMRETDTQYF. DNA of the CDR3: TGTGCCAGCAGCTTAATGAGGGAGACAGATACGCAGTATTTT.